The rows below give T cell receptor beta chains drawn from one sample of a study of human T cells and chemical hapten exposure. MiXCR was run by TCRdb on the RACE reads, yielding one entry per CDR3 protein. The data show about 64,000 distinct CDR3 sequences, around 10% seen once. This material consisted of whole blood, taken in connection with sensitization to the hapten diphenylcyclopropenone (DPC). Source of these receptors: a middle-aged woman with alopecia areata. Some clones in this sample may be carry-over from other donors' samples. The CDR3 runs from the conserved cysteine through the conserved F or W. A D gene is named only where the DNA matches it firmly. Rows may omit the clone size; those that give it use once, few, many or a size class.

clone size,D gene,J gene,V gene,CDR3 DNA,CDR3 protein
few,TRBD1,TRBJ2-1,TRBV29-1,TGCAGCGTGGCCCTCAGGGGGCGATCCTACAATGAGCAGTTCTTC,CSVALRGRSYNEQFF
.,.,TRBJ2-7,TRBV5-6,TGTGCCAGCAGCTTCGGGACCCACTACGAGCAGTACTTC,CASSFGTHYEQYF
few,TRBD2,TRBJ2-1,TRBV5-1,TGCGCCAGCAGCTTGGGGACTAGTTCCGATGAGCAGTTCTTC,CASSLGTSSDEQFF
.,.,TRBJ1-4,TRBV7-2,TGTGCCAGCAGCTTAGACAGGGCTAATGAAAAACTGTTTTTT,CASSLDRANEKLFF
few,TRBD1,TRBJ2-7,TRBV5-5,TGTGCCAGCAGGGATTCGGGACAGCCCACCTACGAGCAGTACTTC,CASRDSGQPTYEQYF
few,.,TRBJ1-5,TRBV6-6,TGTGCCAGCACCGACAGTCCCCGGACCCAGCATTTT,CASTDSPRTQHF
many,.,TRBJ1-1,TRBV3-1,TGTGCCAGCAGCCAAGGGGGGGGTGCCTTTGAAGCTTTCTTT,CASSQGGGAFEAFF
many,TRBD1,TRBJ1-1,TRBV11-2,TGTGCCAGCAGTTCACGGACAGGGGCCGTAGGTGGCACTGAAGCTTTCTTT,CASSSRTGAVGGTEAFF
many,.,TRBJ1-1,TRBV18,TGTGCCAGCTCCCTTGGATTGAACACTGAAGCTTTCTTT,CASSLGLNTEAFF
.,.,TRBJ1-1,TRBV29-1,TGCAGCGTGGGACGCCCAAGCGCCATGAACACTGAAGCTTTCTTT,CSVGRPSAMNTEAFF
.,TRBD2,TRBJ2-1,TRBV24-1,TGTGCCACCAGTGACACCGGGACTACCTCCTACAATGAGCAGTTCTTC,CATSDTGTTSYNEQFF
.,TRBD1,TRBJ2-2,TRBV6-2/TRBV6-3,TGTGCCAGCAGCACGGGACAGGCAGACACCGGGGAGCTGTTTTTT,CASSTGQADTGELFF
few,TRBD2,TRBJ2-5,TRBV20-1,TGCAGTGCAGCACTAGCGGGGGGCCAAGAGACCCAGTACTTC,CSAALAGGQETQYF
.,.,TRBJ2-1,TRBV6-2/TRBV6-3,TGTGCCAGCAGCCCGAGGATAGACAGGCGCCGGGGGAGAAACAATGAGCAGTTCTTC,CASSPRIDRRRGRNNEQFF
.,.,TRBJ2-1,TRBV7-2,TGTGCCAGCAGCCACCCGGGGGTCAATGAGCAGTTCTTC,CASSHPGVNEQFF
.,.,TRBJ2-7,TRBV15,TGTGCCACCAGCAGAGATGTACCGGAGGAGCAGTACTTC,CATSRDVPEEQYF
.,TRBD1,TRBJ1-6,TRBV7-8,TGTGCCAGCAGCCGACAGGCCAGGGGGGATTCACCCCTCCACTTT,CASSRQARGDSPLHF
few,.,TRBJ1-2,TRBV18,TGTGCCAGCTCACCGGGGGTGCCTGGCTACACCTTC,CASSPGVPGYTF
few,TRBD2,TRBJ2-3,TRBV27,TGTGCCAGCAGTTTCCTGGGGGGGGATACGCAGTATTTT,CASSFLGGDTQYF
.,.,TRBJ2-1,TRBV4-1,TGCGCCAGCAGCCAAGAGGCCGGGATCATAAAATACAATGAGCAGTTCTTC,CASSQEAGIIKYNEQFF
once,.,TRBJ1-2,TRBV28,TGTGCCAGCAGGGACGGGGGGCTGTATGGCTACACCTTC,CASRDGGLYGYTF
many,.,TRBJ2-2,TRBV12-3/TRBV12-4,TGTGCCAGCACCAGGAGGAACACCGGGGAGCTGTTTTTT,CASTRRNTGELFF
many,.,TRBJ1-6,TRBV7-2,TGTGCCAGCAGCTTAGTCGGGAGTTTAGGGAATTCACCCCTCCACTTT,CASSLVGSLGNSPLHF
.,.,TRBJ2-5,TRBV6-2/TRBV6-3,TGTGCCAGCAGTTACTCGAGTCTGAGACAAGAGACCCAGTACTTC,CASSYSSLRQETQYF
.,TRBD2,TRBJ2-7,TRBV20-1,TGCAGTGCTAGAGTTCCGGCGGGGGGCTACGAGCAGTACTTC,CSARVPAGGYEQYF
.,TRBD1,TRBJ2-1,TRBV19,TGTGCCAGTATTGGGACAGGGGCCTACAATGAGCAGTTCTTC,CASIGTGAYNEQFF
.,.,TRBJ1-2,TRBV20-1,TGCAGTGCTAGACCGCCGAAAGGTGGCTACACCTTC,CSARPPKGGYTF
many,TRBD2,TRBJ2-1,TRBV6-2/TRBV6-3,TGTGCCAGCAGCCAAGCGGGAGCGTCTCTCAATGAGCAGTTCTTC,CASSQAGASLNEQFF
many,.,TRBJ1-6,TRBV6-1,TGTGCCAGCCTTGAAAAGGGTGGGAGGATTTCACCCCTCCACTTT,CASLEKGGRISPLHF
many,.,TRBJ2-5,TRBV19,TGTGCCAGTAGTCCATGGGGAGGGACAGAGTCCCAAGAGACCCAGTACTTC,CASSPWGGTESQETQYF
few,.,TRBJ2-7,TRBV12-2,TGTGCAAGTCGAGGCAGGGAAAGCTCCTACGAGCAGTACTTC,CASRGRESSYEQYF
.,.,TRBJ2-6,TRBV18,TGTGCCAGCTCAACGGGGCGGTTACCTGGGGCCAACGTCCTGACTTTC,CASSTGRLPGANVLTF
few,.,TRBJ2-2,TRBV15,TGTGCCACCAGTCACACGTCGCGGGAGCTGTTTTTT,CATSHTSRELFF
many,.,TRBJ2-1,TRBV29-1,TGCAGCGTCGCCTTGTACAATGAGCAGTTCTTC,CSVALYNEQFF
many,.,TRBJ1-6,TRBV20-1,TGCAGTGCTAGAGTGGCAGGTGGGAGCTCACCCCTCCACTTT,CSARVAGGSSPLHF
.,TRBD2,TRBJ2-1,TRBV7-2,TGTGCCAGCAGCTCGGCGACTAGCGGGAGCTTTATAAAGAAGCAGTTCTTC,CASSSATSGSFIKKQFF
few,TRBD2,TRBJ2-7,TRBV12-3/TRBV12-4,TGTGCCAGCAGTTTATTCGGGGGGGTGTTCGAGCAGTACTTC,CASSLFGGVFEQYF
many,TRBD2,TRBJ2-7,TRBV10-3,TGTGCCATCAGTGGGGGCGGGAGCGGGACCACCTACGAGCAGTACTTC,CAISGGGSGTTYEQYF
.,TRBD1,TRBJ1-6,TRBV7-8,TGTGCCAGCAGCCATCCACCGGGACAGGGAGACCCCCTCCACTTT,CASSHPPGQGDPLHF
.,TRBD1,TRBJ2-4,TRBV19,TGTGCCAGTAGCACGGGACAGGGAGACATTCAGTACTTC,CASSTGQGDIQYF
.,TRBD1,TRBJ2-2,TRBV20-1,TGCAGTGCGCAGGGGGCGGGCACCGGGGAGCTGTTTTTT,CSAQGAGTGELFF
many,.,TRBJ1-1,TRBV20-1,TGCAGTGCCCGGGGGCAGGTGGGCACTGAAGCTTTCTTT,CSARGQVGTEAFF
.,.,TRBJ1-3,TRBV14,TGTGCCAGCAGCCAAGCTAGGGGCTGGGACTCTGGAAACACCATATATTTT,CASSQARGWDSGNTIYF
few,.,TRBJ1-5,TRBV12-3/TRBV12-4,TGTGCCAGCAGCCCCGGGACGCTGTTGAGCAATCAGCCCCAGCATTTT,CASSPGTLLSNQPQHF
many,.,TRBJ1-2,TRBV28,TGTGCCACCAGAGGAGAATATGGCTACACCTTC,CATRGEYGYTF
many,TRBD2,TRBJ2-7,TRBV6-2/TRBV6-3,TGTGCCAGCACCGAACCGGGGGGATTCCCCTACGAGCAGTACTTC,CASTEPGGFPYEQYF
many,.,TRBJ2-1,TRBV4-3,TGCGCCAGCAGCCAAAGGGATTCCCGCAATGAGCAGTTCTTC,CASSQRDSRNEQFF
.,.,TRBJ2-2,TRBV24-1,TGTGCCACCAGTCGGACAGCCAACACCGGGGAGCTGTTTTTT,CATSRTANTGELFF
many,TRBD1,TRBJ1-4,TRBV19,TGTGCCAGTAGTAACAATTTTGGAGGACAGGGAACAACTAATGAAAAACTGTTTTTT,CASSNNFGGQGTTNEKLFF
.,.,TRBJ1-1,TRBV7-9,TGTGCCAGCAGCCTGGATTTCAATCGAGGCACTGAAGCTTTCTTT,CASSLDFNRGTEAFF